One sample yielded the 16 T cell receptor beta chains listed below, sequenced in a study of CD8 T cells in Susac syndrome. Random hexamers were used to reverse transcribe an amount of roughly 0.5 to 1 ug RNA. TCRdb called the immunoSEQ multiplex PCR reads again in MiXCR, with one record for every CDR3 protein. The sample has just over 150,000 distinct CDR3 sequences, 95% to 96% seen once; the top ten hold 0.14% to 0.15%. What was sequenced was CD8+ T cells from PBMCs. The receptors here all came from a human donor with multiple sclerosis.

The J gene is TRBJ2-1, the V gene TRBV12-5, with 7 bases matching TRBD1. The CDR3 has 16 amino acids. V trimming: 2 bases; J trimming: 5 bases; junction bases outside the gene matches: 9. Germline loops: CDR1 LGHNT, CDR2 FRNRAP. The CDR3 loop reads CASGLHGRQGDNEQFF. CDR3 nucleotide sequence: TGTGCTAGTGGTTTGCATGGTCGTCAGGGGGACAATGAGCAGTTCTTC.

This clonotype was observed a single time. The rearrangement uses TRBV30 and TRBJ2-5, with D perhaps matching TRBD1 (6 bases). This CDR3 spans 13 amino acids. Per the germline V gene, CDR1 is GTSNPN and CDR2 is SVGIG (reference sequence). Trimming cost V 5 bases and J 5 bases, with 15 bases left between them. The chain's CDR3 is CAWSTGWEETQYF. DNA of the CDR3: TGTGCCTGGTCAACAGGGTGGGAGGAGACCCAGTACTTC.

The chain has TRBV24-1 and TRBJ2-7; either TRBD1 or TRBD2 may fit D (5 bases each). The CDR3 loop spans 14 amino acids. Germline V gives CDR1 KGHDR, CDR2 SFDVKD. V lost 8 bases and J lost 0, with 13 bases in between. CDR3 in amino acids: CATIVTRGSYEQYV. The CDR3 nucleotides are TGTGCCACCATTGTGACGAGGGGCTCCTACGAGCAGTACGTC.

CDR3 region: CAWSTDRAQPQHF. CDR3 in DNA: TGTGCCTGGAGTACGGACAGGGCCCAGCCCCAGCATTTT. The rearrangement links TRBV30 to TRBJ1-5; 8 bases align to TRBD1. Germline CDR1 and CDR2: GTSNPN and SVGIG (reference sequence). V gave up 2 bases and J gave up 7 bases; unmatched junction bases: 4. This CDR3 has 13 residues.

The chain joins TRBV6-1 to TRBJ2-7; 7 nucleotides line up with TRBD1. V lost 8 bases, J lost 4 bases, and 5 bases stayed unmatched. CDR1 is MNHNS, CDR2 SASEGT, per germline. CDR3 size: 12 residues. The CDR3 is CASWDSLYEQYV. The CDR3 nucleotides are TGTGCCAGCTGGGACAGCTTATACGAGCAGTACGTC.

The chain combines TRBV3-1 with TRBJ2-3; D may be TRBD2 (7 bases). Trimming removed 4 bases from V and 4 bases from J, with 15 bases in between. The CDR3 has 15 amino acids. From germline, CDR1 is LGHDT and CDR2 YNNKEL (reference sequence). The CDR3 nucleotides are TGTGCCAGCAGCCCCGTCCGGGGGGCTGCAGATACGCAGTATTTT. Protein product: CASSPVRGAADTQYF.

This chain joins TRBV13 and TRBJ2-3; 8 nucleotides match TRBD1. The CDR3 is made up of 14 amino acids. The germline V gene encodes CDR1 PRHDT and CDR2 FYEKMQ (reference sequence). The V segment lost 5 bases and the J segment 5 bases; nucleotides outside the gene matches: 6. The CDR3 protein is CASSVRGRGDTQYF. As DNA, the CDR3 is TGTGCCAGCAGCGTCAGGGGGCGTGGAGATACGCAGTATTTT.

This chain uses TRBV5-6 with TRBJ2-3; 7 nucleotides align to TRBD1. The trim removed 2 bases at V and 4 bases at J, leaving 4 bases unmatched. This CDR3 is built from 14 residues. The germline V gene encodes CDR1 SGHDT and CDR2 YYEEEE. CDR3 nucleotides: TGTGCCAGCAGCTTCGGGCAGGGGGCAGATACGCAGTATTTT. This gives the protein CASSFGQGADTQYF. Drawing the rest from reference TRBV5-6 and TRBJ2-3, the complete variable domain is DAGVTQSPTHLIKTRGQQVTLRCSPKSGHDTVSWYQQALGQGPQFIFQYYEEEERQRGNFPDRFSGHQFPNYSSELNVNALLLGDSALYLCASSFGQGADTQYFGPGTRLTVL.

The sample holds one count of this clonotype. J is TRBJ2-1 and V is TRBV3-1, with D possibly TRBD2 on 5 matching bases. Germline lookup yields CDR1 LGHDT and CDR2 YNNKEL (reference sequence). The CDR3 spans 16 residues. Trimming took 0 bases from V and 8 from J, leaving 17 bases between them. The CDR3 spells CASSQDRRTGYDEQFF. In DNA, the CDR3 is TGTGCCAGCAGCCAAGATCGGAGAACGGGGTACGATGAGCAGTTCTTC.

J is TRBJ2-7 and V is TRBV6-5; a possible D gene is TRBD1 (5 bases). There are 16 residues in the CDR3. Deletions cut 3 bases from V and 4 bases from J, with 19 bases between. The germline CDR1 and CDR2 sequences are MNHEY and SVGAGI. As DNA, the CDR3 is TGTGCCAGCAGTTATTCGGAAGGGGCTCAATTTTACGAGCAGTACTTC. It translates to CASSYSEGAQFYEQYF.

The chain combines TRBV29-1 with TRBJ1-2; weak D call: TRBD1 (6 bases). Trimming stripped 0 bases from V and 4 bases from J, with 18 bases between. Germline V gives CDR1 SQVTM, CDR2 ANQGSEA. The CDR3 spans 16 residues. CDR3 protein: CSVEDPEGGGAYGYTF. In DNA, the CDR3 is TGCAGCGTTGAAGATCCGGAGGGGGGAGGGGCCTATGGCTACACCTTC. The full variable domain, completed using reference TRBV29-1 and TRBJ1-2, is SAVISQKPSRDICQRGTSLTIQCQVDSQVTMMFWYRQQPGQSLTLIATANQGSEATYESGFVIDKFPISRPNLTFSTLTVSNMSPEDSSIYLCSVEDPEGGGAYGYTFGSGTRLTVV.

The chain recombines TRBV27 with TRBJ2-1; 9 bases align to TRBD1. The CDR3 extends over 14 amino acids. The J segment lost 4 bases and the V segment lost 7 bases, leaving 5 bases of the junction unmatched. Germline V gene lookup returns CDR1 MNHEY and CDR2 SMNVEV (reference sequence). The DNA for the CDR3 is TGTGCCAGCACTTGGGGACAGGGTTACAATGAGCAGTTCTTC. Translation gives CASTWGQGYNEQFF.

This sequence joins TRBV7-8 and TRBJ1-6; 7 bases line up with TRBD1. V trimming: 5 bases; J trimming: 8 bases; junction bases outside the gene matches: 6. The CDR3 is 14 residues long. The germline V gene encodes CDR1 SGHVS and CDR2 FQNEAQ. The CDR3 DNA is TGTGCCAGCAGCCCCAGGGGGGCTGATTCACCCCTCCACTTT. Protein: CASSPRGADSPLHF.

The chain couples TRBV27 to TRBJ1-4; D is perhaps TRBD1 (6 bases). CDR1 MNHEY and CDR2 SMNVEV come from the germline V gene (reference sequence). This CDR3 spans 14 amino acids. The V end was cut by 2 bases, the J end by 7 bases, with 11 bases between. The chain's CDR3 is CASSLQGTGEKLFF. The CDR3 DNA is TGTGCCAGCAGTTTACAGGGGACGGGTGAAAAACTGTTTTTT.

The chain recombines TRBV5-6 with TRBJ2-7, with 7 nucleotides matching TRBD1. The junction had 3 bases not matched to a gene; V was cut back by 0 bases and J by 3 bases. CDR3 size: 14 residues. Per the germline V gene, CDR1 is SGHDT and CDR2 is YYEEEE. For the CDR3, the DNA is TGTGCCAGCAGCTTGGTAGGGGGCGGCTACGAGCAGTACGTC. Amino acids: CASSLVGGGYEQYV.

This clonotype was detected only once. The rearrangement joins TRBV12-3 or TRBV12-4 to TRBJ1-2; D might be TRBD1 (6 bases). Trimming took off 2 bases at V and 1 base at J, with 11 bases between the two ends. The CDR3 is 15 amino acids. CDR3: CASSLYRAGNYGYTF. The CDR3 nucleotides read TGTGCCAGCAGTTTATACAGGGCGGGTAACTATGGCTACACCTTC.